The 14 T cell receptor beta chains listed next were all sequenced from one sample in a study of blood T cell repertoires in COVID-19. The repertoire was sequenced with immunoSEQ multiplex PCR; TCRdb's copy has only in-frame clones and lacks some. The sample shows fewer than 300,000 clones, about 91% of them seen only once. The sample comprised peripheral blood. The receptors were gathered from a young adult with COVID-19, enrolled during active disease.

This chain joins TRBV24-1 and TRBJ2-2; 7 bases are a match to TRBD1. The germline gives CDR1 KGHDR, CDR2 SFDVKD. V lost 2 bases to trimming and J lost 3 bases; unmatched junction nucleotides: 8. The CDR3 runs 17 residues. CDR3 amino acids: CATSDSRQGGYTGELFF. For the CDR3, the DNA is TGTGCCACCAGTGATTCTCGACAGGGCGGGTACACCGGGGAGCTGTTTTTT.

CDR3: CASSSGVSGNTIYF. The CDR3 bases are TGTGCCAGCAGTTCAGGGGTCTCTGGAAACACCATATATTTT. This sequence joins TRBV6-5 and TRBJ1-3, with D possibly being TRBD1 (6 bases). This CDR3 is 14 amino acids long. Germline CDR1 is MNHEY and CDR2 is SVGAGI. V dropped 4 bases and J dropped 0 bases, with 7 bases sitting between them.

CDR3 bases: TGTGCCGCAAACGGGGGAGCTCCCAGCGAGCAGTACTTC. It is translated as CAANGGAPSEQYF. V is TRBV10-3 and J is TRBJ2-7, with D tentatively TRBD2 (6 bases). Between the trimmed V and J ends, which lost 11 bases and 6 bases, there was a span of 20 bases. The CDR3 loop spans 13 amino acids. Germline CDR1 reads ENHRY; CDR2 reads SYGVKD.

This clone was picked up one time. V and J are TRBV28 and TRBJ2-1, with D maybe TRBD1 (5 bases). The CDR3 is 13 amino acids. The germline CDR1 and CDR2 sequences are MDHEN and SYDVKM. The V and J ends lost 6 bases and 8 bases respectively, with 14 bases between them. The CDR3 coding sequence is TGTGCCAGCAGGAGTGGGGCGTTGGATGAGCAGTTCTTC. Translating gives CASRSGALDEQFF.

CDR3 residues: CASSAGLAGELFF. In DNA, the CDR3 is TGTGCCAGCAGCGCAGGACTAGCCGGGGAGCTGTTTTTT. The rearrangement joins TRBV9 to TRBJ2-2; 7 bases agree with TRBD2. Losses at the gene ends were 3 bases for V and 6 bases for J; bases not matched to a gene: 2. Germline loops: CDR1 SGDLS, CDR2 YYNGEE. The CDR3 has 13 residues.

This clone was seen only a few times. The chain is built from TRBV27 and TRBJ2-4; 8 bases agree with TRBD2. Losses at the gene ends were 0 bases for V and 1 base for J; bases not matched to a gene: 8. The CDR3 length is 18 residues. Germline V gives CDR1 MNHEY, CDR2 SMNVEV (reference sequence). In nucleotides, the CDR3 is TGTGCCAGCAGTTTATCGGCGGGAGCGGGAGTTGCCAAAAACATTCAGTACTTC. Its protein is CASSLSAGAGVAKNIQYF.

V usage is TRBV12-1 and J usage is TRBJ1-2. TRBV12-1 is termed a pseudogene. The CDR3 is 13 residues long. The CDR3 nucleotides read TGTGCCAGCGCGCGAGCGGGGGGGTATGGCTACACCTTC. Translation: CASARAGGYGYTF.

V usage is TRBV7-9 and J usage is TRBJ1-1; a weak D match, TRBD1 (5 bases). V lost 3 bases and J lost 1, with 9 bases in between. The germline V gene has CDR1 SEHNR and CDR2 FQNEAQ (reference sequence). This CDR3 contains 14 residues. The CDR3 DNA reads as TGTGCCAGCAGCTTGCCGACAGAGAACACTGAAGCTTTCTTT. This encodes CASSLPTENTEAFF. Full variable domain (outside the CDR3, taken from reference TRBV7-9 and TRBJ1-1): DTGVSQNPRHKITKRGQNVTFRCDPISEHNRLYWYRQTLGQGPEFLTYFQNEAQLEKSRLLSDRFSAERPKGSFSTLEIQRTEQGDSAMYLCASSLPTENTEAFFGQGTRLTVV.

J is TRBJ2-5 and V is TRBV11-2, with 8 bases identical to TRBD1. The CDR3 is 15 residues long. J lost 4 bases, V lost 0 bases, and 4 bases had no gene match. Germline lookup yields CDR1 SGHAT and CDR2 FQNNGV. The chain's CDR3 is CASSLDYGTGETQYF. The CDR3 region has the DNA TGTGCCAGCAGCTTAGATTACGGGACAGGAGAGACCCAGTACTTC.

The chain recombines TRBV2 with TRBJ1-5; D gene uncertain. Trimming took off 2 bases at V and 2 bases at J, with 7 bases between the two ends. The CDR3 covers 14 residues. Looked up from germline, CDR1 is SNHLY and CDR2 is FYNNEI. The CDR3 sequence: CASSESLGNQPQHF. The CDR3 nucleotides read TGTGCCAGCAGTGAAAGCTTGGGCAATCAGCCCCAGCATTTT.

The genes are TRBV19 and TRBJ2-2; no definite D call. The V end was cut by 3 bases, the J end by 4 bases, with 15 bases between. CDR1 is LNHDA and CDR2 is SQIVND in the germline V gene (reference sequence). This CDR3 is built from 16 residues. The CDR3 DNA reads TGTGCCAGTAGTATGTCTGGAGTTTCGAGCACCGGGGAGCTGTTTTTT. Its translation: CASSMSGVSSTGELFF.

This clone was recorded once. The J gene is TRBJ2-7, the V gene TRBV9; 12 bases are a match to TRBD2. CDR1 is SGDLS, CDR2 YYNGEE, per germline. J lost 3 bases, V lost 4 bases, and 8 bases had no gene match. The CDR3 covers 16 residues. The CDR3: CASSPGLAGGSYEQYF. DNA for the CDR3: TGTGCCAGCAGCCCAGGGCTAGCGGGAGGGAGCTACGAGCAGTACTTC.

V gene TRBV6-5 combines with J gene TRBJ1-1; D possibly corresponds to TRBD1 (5 bases). The V gene lost 2 bases and the J gene lost 11 bases, with 12 bases spanning the gap. Germline V CDR1 and CDR2: MNHEY, SVGAGI. This CDR3 has 12 residues. The CDR3 is CASSYTGGEAFF. CDR3 bases: TGTGCCAGCAGTTACACGGGAGGGGAGGCTTTCTTT.

This chain connects TRBV27 to TRBJ1-5, with TRBD1 matching over 8 bases. The CDR3 consists of 14 residues. CDR1 and CDR2 from the germline V gene are MNHEY and SMNVEV (reference sequence). J gave up 5 bases and V 5 bases, and 5 bases lay outside the gene matches. CDR3 loop: CASSPGQGDQPQHF. The CDR3 coding sequence is TGTGCCAGCAGTCCTGGACAGGGCGATCAGCCCCAGCATTTT.